The 15 T cell receptor beta chains reported below all come from one sample, sequenced in a study of T-cell memory formation after mild COVID-19. TCRdb used MiXCR to reprocess the 5' RACE reads, holding one entry per CDR3 protein. Of roughly 190,000 distinct CDR3 sequences listed, 10% to 13% are singletons. The sequenced sample was PBMCs or a T cell subset sorted from them (not recorded which). Every receptor here comes from a man between 18 and 29 years old who had mild COVID-19 (a few samples of this study predate the infection). Cell type and time point are not known.

This clonotype showed up many times. The V call is TRBV7-6, the J call TRBJ2-1; 7 bases are shared with TRBD1. Germline V gene sequence: CDR1 SGHVS, CDR2 FNYEAQ. The CDR3 is 13 residues long. The trim removed 4 bases at V and 4 bases at J, leaving 1 base unmatched. The CDR3 DNA reads TGTGCCAGCAGCTCGGGACAGTACAATGAGCAGTTCTTC. Translation gives CASSSGQYNEQFF.

This clonotype was detected ten times or more. J is TRBJ1-3 and V is TRBV7-2; D is undetermined. Germline V gives CDR1 SGHTA, CDR2 FQGNSA. The V gene lost 5 bases and the J gene lost 8 bases, with 16 bases spanning the gap. The CDR3 loop spans 14 amino acids. The CDR3 DNA reads as TGTGCCAGCAGCCCCGGGCCTTTAGCGGACACCATATATTTT. Translated: CASSPGPLADTIYF.

This clonotype was seen more than once but under ten times. V and J are TRBV5-1 and TRBJ2-6; D remains ambiguous. Germline V gives CDR1 SGHRS, CDR2 YFSETQ. The CDR3 runs 19 residues. Between the trimmed V and J ends, which lost 1 base and 1 base, there was a span of 18 bases. CDR3 nucleotides: TGCGCCAGCAGCTTGAATGGACCGGCCCTTAATTCTGGGGCCAACGTCCTGACTTTC. Translated: CASSLNGPALNSGANVLTF.

This clonotype turned up a few times. The chain uses TRBV29-1 and TRBJ2-2, with 12 positions matching TRBD2. The CDR3 runs to 15 residues. J gave up 7 bases and V 4 bases, and 7 bases lay outside the gene matches. Germline CDR1 is SQVTM and CDR2 is ANQGSEA. In DNA, the CDR3 is TGCAGCGTTGCTCTCCTAGCGGGGGGGCGCGGGGAGCTGTTTTTT. Amino acid sequence: CSVALLAGGRGELFF.

This clonotype came up a few times. CDR3 bases: TGTGCCAGCAGCTTGGGTGACACCTGGGAGCAGTTCTTC. Translating gives CASSLGDTWEQFF. The genes are TRBV5-8 and TRBJ2-1, with D hard to call. Per germline, CDR1 SGHTS and CDR2 YDEGEE. V was shortened by 0 bases and J by 10 bases, with 11 bases between the two germline ends. The CDR3 is 13 residues long. Based on the CDR3 plus reference TRBV5-8 and TRBJ2-1, the full variable domain is EAGVTQSPTHLIKTRGQQATLRCSPISGHTSVYWYQQALGLGLQFLLWYDEGEERNRGNFPPRFSGRQFPNYSSELNVNALELEDSALYLCASSLGDTWEQFFGPGTRLTVL.

This clonotype was observed at least ten times. V and J are TRBV5-1 and TRBJ2-3; TRBD1 aligns across 7 bases. The J segment lost 4 bases and the V segment lost 0 bases, leaving 5 bases of the junction unmatched. The CDR3 extends over 15 amino acids. Germline assignment: CDR1 SGHRS and CDR2 YFSETQ. The CDR3 sequence: CASSLGQGFSDTQYF. The DNA of the CDR3 is TGCGCCAGCAGCTTGGGACAGGGCTTCTCAGATACGCAGTATTTT. Full variable domain (remainder filled in from reference TRBV5-1 and TRBJ2-3): KAGVTQTPRYLIKTRGQQVTLSCSPISGHRSVSWYQQTPGQGLQFLFEYFSETQRNKGNFPGRFSGRQFSNSRSEMNVSTLELGDSALYLCASSLGQGFSDTQYFGPGTRLTVL.

In this sample, this clonotype turned up many times. The rearrangement uses TRBV7-3 and TRBJ2-2; maybe TRBD2 (5 bases). CDR1 and CDR2 (germline): SGHTA, FQGTGA. Trimming left V 3 bases short and J 8 bases short, with 10 bases between. The CDR3 sequence is 13 residues long. CDR3 coding DNA: TGTGCCAGCAGCTTTACCGGAGGAGGGGAGCTGTTTTTT. Its translation is CASSFTGGGELFF.

This clonotype was observed once. The genes are TRBV6-5 and TRBJ1-1; 7 bases line up with TRBD1. CDR1 MNHEY and CDR2 SVGAGI come from the germline V gene. This CDR3 is built from 15 residues. V gave up 6 bases and J gave up 5 bases; unmatched junction bases: 12. CDR3 coding DNA: TGTGCCAGCAGATACAGGGGATCGAGAAATACTGAAGCTTTCTTT. Translated: CASRYRGSRNTEAFF.

V gene TRBV5-1 combines with J gene TRBJ2-3; D perhaps matches TRBD1 (5 bases). The CDR3 covers 15 residues. Germline V CDR1 and CDR2: SGHRS, YFSETQ. The V and J ends lost 4 bases and 0 bases respectively, with 12 bases between them. CDR3 protein: CASSGLQVSTDTQYF. The CDR3 DNA is TGCGCCAGCAGCGGGTTACAGGTTAGCACAGATACGCAGTATTTT.

A remark on this clonotype: The junction and the germline gene differ at one end; a read error may be behind it. V and J are TRBV4-3 and TRBJ1-1; 11 nucleotides align to TRBD1. Germline values: CDR1 LGHNA, CDR2 YSLEER. The CDR3 has 14 residues. The CDR3 DNA is TGCGCCAGCAGCCTGGATCCGGGACAGGGGGTCTATCACTTT. This gives the protein CASSLDPGQGVYHF.

The sample holds a few counts of this clonotype. The chain links TRBV6-5 to TRBJ1-6; no clear D gene. CDR1 and CDR2 (germline): MNHEY, SVGAGI. This CDR3 has 14 amino acids. V lost 6 bases and J 7 bases, leaving 13 bases between the germline ends. The DNA of the CDR3 is TGTGCCAGCAGCCCCCTGAGACCGAATTCACCCCTCCACTTT. It codes for CASSPLRPNSPLHF.

The genes are TRBV11-2 and TRBJ2-5; 9 nucleotides line up with TRBD1. V shed 5 bases and J 4 bases; nucleotides not matched to a gene: 17. In germline, CDR1 is SGHAT, CDR2 FQNNGV. CDR3 length equals 18 residues. CDR3 sequence: CASSGSRDRDFLGETQYF. The CDR3 DNA is TGTGCCAGCAGCGGTTCTAGGGACAGGGACTTTCTCGGAGAGACCCAGTACTTC.

The gene calls are TRBV6-2 or TRBV6-3 and TRBJ1-2; TRBD1 might be the D (5 bases). V dropped 8 bases and J dropped 7 bases, with 20 bases sitting between them. Germline V gives CDR1 MNHEY, CDR2 SVGEGT. The CDR3 runs to 14 residues. The CDR3 DNA is TGTGCCAGCTGCGTATGGGGGGACCCTCGTGGCTACACCTTC. This gives the protein CASCVWGDPRGYTF.

In this sample, this clonotype turned up a few times. J is TRBJ1-3 and V is TRBV20-1, with 10 bases that match TRBD1. V shed 3 bases, J shed 4 bases, and the junction held 9 bases outside the gene matches. The V gene's germline CDR1 is DFQATT and CDR2 SNEGSKA (reference sequence). CDR3 length: 16 amino acids. CDR3 DNA: TGCAGTGCTAGTACCGGGACAGGGGCGATCGGAAACACCATATATTTT. Translating it yields CSASTGTGAIGNTIYF.

The chain uses TRBV2 and TRBJ1-6; 10 bases agree with TRBD1. Germline trimming cut 9 bases from V and 7 bases from J; bases unmatched to any gene: 3. Looked up from germline, CDR1 is SNHLY and CDR2 is FYNNEI. CDR3 length equals 13 residues. CDR3 nucleotide sequence: TGTGCCAGTGGGGACAGGGGAAATTCACCCCTCCACTTT. This gives the protein CASGDRGNSPLHF.